A selection of T cell receptor beta chains follows, all from one sample in a study of T cells in Graves' hyperthyroidism and ophthalmopathy. TCRdb passed the multiplex PCR reads through MiXCR, listing each CDR3 protein once. The table has 300,000 to 400,000 distinct CDR3 sequences, roughly 21% seen once; the top ten hold 50%. Sequenced input: blood. The receptors come from a woman aged 45-65 years with Graves' hyperthyroidism. Both conserved end residues are part of each CDR3. D genes are given only for firm matches. Where a row states a size, it is once, few, many or the class of an expanded clone; other rows omit it.

j_gene | len | v_gene | d_gene | abundance | CDR3aa | CDR3nt
TRBJ1-5 | 12 | TRBV29-1 | . | . | CSVAGSNQPQHF | TGCAGCGTTGCCGGTAGCAATCAGCCCCAGCATTTT
TRBJ2-1 | 15 | TRBV24-1 | . | . | CATSGHDWARNEQFF | TGTGCCACCAGTGGTCATGACTGGGCGCGAAATGAGCAGTTCTTC
TRBJ1-2 | 13 | TRBV6-5 | TRBD1 | few | CASSLSGGDGYTF | TGTGCCAGCAGTTTATCAGGGGGCGATGGCTACACCTTC
TRBJ1-2 | 14 | TRBV6-1 | TRBD1 | many | CASSLEQGNYGYTF | TGTGCCAGCAGCCTTGAACAGGGGAACTATGGCTACACCTTC
TRBJ2-1 | 11 | TRBV6-1 | . | many | CATRGYDEQFF | TGTGCTACCCGAGGGTACGATGAGCAGTTCTTC
TRBJ2-7 | 15 | TRBV6-2/TRBV6-3 | . | many | CASRKEATASYEQYF | TGTGCCAGCAGGAAGGAGGCGACAGCCTCCTACGAGCAGTACTTC
TRBJ2-4 | 15 | TRBV28 | . | . | CASRPTRVAKNIQYF | TGTGCCAGCAGACCTACCAGGGTAGCCAAAAACATTCAGTACTTC
TRBJ2-5 | 15 | TRBV5-5 | . | many | CASSSPGLGRETQYF | TGTGCCAGCAGCTCCCCGGGCCTTGGGCGAGAGACCCAGTACTTC
TRBJ2-7 | 16 | TRBV20-1 | TRBD1 | many | CSADRGRRVLSYEQYF | TGCAGTGCCGACAGGGGCCGCAGGGTTTTATCCTACGAGCAGTACTTC
TRBJ2-3 | 15 | TRBV11-2 | . | . | CASSLGGTPQDTQYF | TGTGCCAGCAGCTTAGGGGGCACCCCACAAGATACGCAGTATTTT
TRBJ2-5 | 14 | TRBV20-1 | . | few | CSATPGHYQETQYF | TGCAGTGCTACCCCGGGACACTACCAAGAGACCCAGTACTTC
TRBJ2-7 | 14 | TRBV10-2 | TRBD2 | . | CASIILAEFDEQYF | TGCGCCAGCATTATACTAGCGGAGTTCGACGAGCAGTACTTC
TRBJ2-7 | 15 | TRBV11-3 | . | many | CASSPDSLLGYEQYF | TGTGCCAGCAGCCCGGACAGCCTACTTGGGTACGAGCAGTACTTC
TRBJ1-5 | 14 | TRBV18 | . | . | CASSPPTGTQPQHF | TGTGCCAGCTCACCACCGACCGGGACTCAGCCCCAGCATTTT
TRBJ2-3 | 15 | TRBV6-1 | . | many | CASGGGGSSTDTQYF | TGTGCCAGCGGAGGGGGCGGAAGCTCCACAGATACGCAGTATTTT
TRBJ1-2 | 14 | TRBV19 | . | few | CASSTNTRQGGYTF | TGTGCCAGTAGTACCAACACTCGCCAAGGGGGCTACACCTTC
TRBJ2-7 | 13 | TRBV20-1 | . | many | CSAREDSSYEQYF | TGCAGTGCTAGAGAAGACAGTTCCTACGAGCAGTACTTC
TRBJ2-7 | 15 | TRBV12-3/TRBV12-4 | . | many | CASSVGTESSYEQYF | TGTGCCAGCAGTGTTGGGACGGAGAGCTCCTACGAGCAGTACTTC
TRBJ2-7 | 12 | TRBV28 | TRBD1 | . | CASPDRGPGQYF | TGTGCCAGCCCGGACAGGGGACCGGGGCAGTACTTC
TRBJ1-1 | 12 | TRBV5-1 | . | few | CASTIPNTEAFF | TGCGCCAGCACGATCCCGAACACTGAAGCTTTCTTT
TRBJ2-3 | 14 | TRBV13 | TRBD2 | many | CATREGQRSDTQYF | TGTGCCACCCGGGAGGGCCAACGTTCAGATACGCAGTATTTT
TRBJ2-7 | 15 | TRBV27 | . | many | CASSLRAGYSYEQYF | TGTGCCAGCAGTTTGAGGGCAGGGTACTCCTACGAGCAGTACTTC
TRBJ2-7 | 15 | TRBV28 | TRBD2 | . | CASSYPGTKRGEQYF | TGTGCCAGCAGTTATCCAGGGACTAAGCGAGGCGAGCAGTACTTC
TRBJ2-7 | 14 | TRBV20-1 | TRBD1 | many | CSASDRGGSYEQYF | TGCAGTGCATCGGACAGGGGTGGGTCCTACGAGCAGTACTTC
TRBJ2-5 | 14 | TRBV18 | . | many | CASSPSGTGETQYF | TGTGCCAGCTCACCATCAGGGACGGGAGAGACCCAGTACTTC
TRBJ1-2 | 15 | TRBV6-2/TRBV6-3 | TRBD1 | many | CATLATGTTNYGYTF | TGTGCCACCCTCGCGACAGGGACGACGAACTATGGCTACACCTTC
TRBJ1-5 | 15 | TRBV18 | . | many | CASSPSADSNQPQHF | TGTGCCAGCTCACCATCGGCAGATTCCAATCAGCCCCAGCATTTT
TRBJ1-1 | 12 | TRBV29-1 | . | few | CSGGSGNTEAFF | TGCAGCGGCGGGTCAGGGAACACTGAAGCTTTCTTT
TRBJ1-2 | 16 | TRBV18 | . | few | CASSQSKTGAYYGYTF | TGTGCCAGCTCCCAATCTAAAACGGGGGCTTACTATGGCTACACCTTC
TRBJ2-4 | 12 | TRBV29-1 | . | many | CSARTGKNIQYF | TGCAGCGCTAGGACGGGAAAAAACATTCAGTACTTC
TRBJ1-2 | 14 | TRBV27 | TRBD1 | few | CASSSSGTAFGYTF | TGTGCCAGCAGTTCGTCCGGGACAGCCTTTGGCTACACCTTC
TRBJ1-2 | 15 | TRBV3-1 | . | . | CASSQEGASSYGYTF | TGTGCCAGCAGCCAAGAGGGGGCAAGCAGCTATGGCTACACCTTC
TRBJ2-1 | 16 | TRBV4-1 | . | . | CASSPSGTPAYNEQFF | TGCGCCAGCAGCCCTTCTGGGACACCGGCCTACAATGAGCAGTTCTTC
TRBJ1-5 | 13 | TRBV11-2 | . | many | CASSTKMNQPQHF | TGTGCCAGCAGCACTAAAATGAATCAGCCCCAGCATTTT
TRBJ2-6 | 15 | TRBV7-2 | TRBD1 | many | CASSPGTVGANVLTF | TGTGCCAGCAGCCCAGGGACAGTTGGGGCCAACGTCCTGACTTTC
TRBJ2-3 | 15 | TRBV5-1 | TRBD2 | many | CASSLIAGPTDTQYF | TGCGCCAGCAGCCTTATAGCGGGCCCGACAGATACGCAGTATTTT
TRBJ2-3 | 13 | TRBV7-2 | . | many | CASSSALSDTQYF | TGTGCCAGCAGCTCCGCCTTATCCGATACGCAGTATTTT
TRBJ1-1 | 11 | TRBV15 | . | . | CATSRGSEAFF | TGTGCCACCAGCAGAGGTAGTGAAGCTTTCTTT
TRBJ2-7 | 15 | TRBV3-1 | . | many | CASSPTAGLSYEQYF | TGTGCCAGCAGCCCTACAGCAGGGCTTTCCTACGAGCAGTACTTC
TRBJ1-1 | 15 | TRBV5-1 | . | . | CASSYQRQVNTEAFF | TGCGCCAGCAGCTACCAAAGACAGGTGAACACTGAAGCTTTCTTT
TRBJ2-5 | 13 | TRBV19 | . | few | CASSSGKGKTQYF | TGTGCCAGTTCCTCGGGGAAGGGAAAGACCCAGTACTTC
TRBJ1-1 | 13 | TRBV19 | . | . | CASMIAAHTEAFF | TGTGCCAGTATGATCGCCGCCCACACTGAAGCTTTCTTT
TRBJ1-1 | 14 | TRBV28 | . | many | CASSLKVQNTEAFF | TGTGCCAGCAGTTTAAAGGTCCAGAACACTGAAGCTTTCTTT
TRBJ2-7 | 15 | TRBV14 | . | . | CASSQGEGRAYEQYF | TGTGCCAGCAGCCAAGGAGAGGGGCGCGCCTACGAGCAGTACTTC
TRBJ1-6 | 16 | TRBV5-1 | . | . | CASSLASGTLNSPLHF | TGCGCCAGCAGCTTGGCGTCAGGGACATTAAATTCACCCCTCCACTTT